These 19 T cell receptor beta chains originate from one sample sequenced in a study of a mutant IDH1 vaccine in newly diagnosed glioma. Their target antigens are unknown. Described time point: week 47, end of study. Vaccination used 300 ug of mutant IDH1 20-mer peptide per dose, with topical imiquimod. Only in-frame clones appear in the TCRdb table, and some are missing; sequencing was by immunoSEQ multiplex PCR. The sample holds approximately 50,000 clones, 80% to 85% seen once. Here the sequenced sample was PBMCs, taken from a glioma patient whose treatment included an IDH1 peptide vaccine. All receptors derive from a woman in her fifties or sixties with glioma.

This chain connects TRBV7-2 to TRBJ1-2; 7 nucleotides align to TRBD1. Unmatched junction bases numbered 0, after V lost 1 base and J lost 1 base. Per germline, CDR1 SGHTA and CDR2 FQGNSA. The CDR3 extends over 14 amino acids. This CDR3 reads CASSLDRGNYGYTF. The CDR3 bases are TGTGCCAGCAGCTTAGACAGGGGTAACTATGGCTACACCTTC. The whole variable domain, remainder taken from reference TRBV7-2 and TRBJ1-2, is GAGVSQSPSNKVTEKGKDVELRCDPISGHTALYWYRQSLGQGLEFLIYFQGNSAPDKSGLPSDRFSAERTGGSVSTLTIQRTQQEDSAVYLCASSLDRGNYGYTFGSGTRLTVV.

This clone was seen a few times. V usage is TRBV30 and J usage is TRBJ1-5; 8 bases map to TRBD1. CDR1 is GTSNPN, CDR2 SVGIG, per germline (reference sequence). V trimming: 0 bases; J trimming: 4 bases; junction bases outside the gene matches: 11. There are 17 residues in the CDR3. CDR3 DNA sequence: TGTGCCTGGAGTGTACGGGGACAGGCCCACCCTAATCAGCCCCAGCATTTT. As protein: CAWSVRGQAHPNQPQHF.

This clone has a handful of counts. The chain employs TRBV19 and TRBJ1-1, with 8 bases fitting TRBD1. V lost 10 bases and J lost 11; bases outside the gene matches: 12. This CDR3 has 12 residues. Germline V CDR1 and CDR2: LNHDA, SQIVND (reference sequence). CDR3 in amino acids: CATSSLQGAAFF. CDR3 DNA sequence: TGTGCCACTTCTAGCCTCCAGGGGGCTGCTTTCTTT.

Details on this clone: Other DNA sequences within the sample encode an identical CDR3. The chain couples TRBV29-1 to TRBJ2-1; 8 nucleotides agree with TRBD2. The CDR3 covers 13 residues. Germline V gives CDR1 SQVTM, CDR2 ANQGSEA. The V gene end was trimmed by 7 bases and the J gene end by 0 bases; junction bases not matched to a gene: 2. The CDR3, as DNA: TGCAGCGCCGGGGGGGACTCCTACAATGAGCAGTTCTTC. This sequence encodes CSAGGDSYNEQFF.

This clone was counted only a few times. The chain recombines TRBV28 with TRBJ2-2; D is ambiguous. Trimming left V 2 bases short and J 0 bases short, with 7 bases between. The CDR3 is made up of 15 amino acids. Looked up from germline, CDR1 is MDHEN and CDR2 is SYDVKM. CDR3 bases: TGTGCCAGCAGTTTACCCCTCGCGAACACCGGGGAGCTGTTTTTT. It translates to CASSLPLANTGELFF.

This clone was picked up one time. The chain combines TRBV5-8 with TRBJ2-5; D remains unclear. The CDR3 consists of 12 residues. The germline gives CDR1 SGHTS, CDR2 YDEGEE. The V gene lost 5 bases and the J gene lost 5 bases, with 10 bases spanning the gap. The DNA for the CDR3 is TGTGCCAGCAGGGACCTCGGTGAGACCCAGTACTTC. Amino acids: CASRDLGETQYF.

For the CDR3, the DNA is TGTGCCATCGCTTTATCCGGGACAGGGGCTGGAAACACCATATATTTT. It translates to CAIALSGTGAGNTIYF. The chain links TRBV10-3 to TRBJ1-3, with 10 bases aligning to TRBD1. CDR3 length equals 16 residues. Germline CDR1 reads ENHRY; CDR2 reads SYGVKD. Trimming removed 8 bases from V and 2 bases from J; junction bases left unmatched: 9.

The rearrangement uses TRBV18 and TRBJ1-4; weak D call: TRBD1 (5 bases). V was clipped by 3 bases and J by 10 bases, with 18 bases between them. Germline lookup yields CDR1 KGHSH and CDR2 LQKENI. The CDR3 spans 15 residues. The CDR3 DNA reads TGTGCCAGCTCACCGGAGCAGGGTCTTGGGTTAAAACTGTTTTTT. Its translation: CASSPEQGLGLKLFF. Based on the CDR3 plus reference TRBV18 and TRBJ1-4, the full variable domain is NAGVMQNPRHLVRRRGQEARLRCSPMKGHSHVYWYRQLPEEGLKFMVYLQKENIIDESGMPKERFSAEFPKEGPSILRIQQVVRGDSAAYFCASSPEQGLGLKLFFGSGTQLSVL.

The rearrangement uses TRBV7-9 and TRBJ2-5; 8 bases line up with TRBD1. This CDR3 is built from 15 residues. Germline V CDR1 and CDR2: SEHNR, FQNEAQ (reference sequence). V lost 6 bases, J lost 6 bases, and 12 bases stayed unmatched. DNA for the CDR3: TGTGCCAGCAGGCCAGCAGTCCGACAGGGGAAGACCCAGTACTTC. Protein: CASRPAVRQGKTQYF. Using reference TRBV7-9 and TRBJ2-5 for the parts outside the CDR3, the full variable domain is DTGVSQNPRHKITKRGQNVTFRCDPISEHNRLYWYRQTLGQGPEFLTYFQNEAQLEKSRLLSDRFSAERPKGSFSTLEIQRTEQGDSAMYLCASRPAVRQGKTQYFGPGTRLLVL.

The gene calls are TRBV27 and TRBJ2-5; no reliable D call. This CDR3 region has 15 residues. Deletions cut 6 bases from V and 0 bases from J, with 14 bases between. Germline-derived CDR1 and CDR2 are MNHEY and SMNVEV (reference sequence). CDR3 protein: CASSPGWGYQETQYF. The CDR3 DNA follows: TGTGCCAGCAGCCCTGGCTGGGGTTACCAAGAGACCCAGTACTTC.

V and J are TRBV5-4 and TRBJ1-2; 7 bases are a match to TRBD1. V was pared by 4 bases and J by 1 base, with 7 bases of the junction left unmatched. CDR1 SGHNT and CDR2 YYREEE come from the germline V gene (reference sequence). The CDR3 has 15 residues. As DNA, the CDR3 is TGTGCCAGCAGCATCCGACAGGGCTATAACTATGGCTACACCTTC. Translation gives CASSIRQGYNYGYTF. Variable domain in full (rest from reference TRBV5-4 and TRBJ1-2): ETGVTQSPTHLIKTRGQQVTLRCSSQSGHNTVSWYQQALGQGPQFIFQYYREEENGRGNFPPRFSGLQFPNYSSELNVNALELDDSALYLCASSIRQGYNYGYTFGSGTRLTVV.

The chain joins TRBV30 to TRBJ1-2, with unresolved D. Germline V gene sequence: CDR1 GTSNPN, CDR2 SVGIG (reference sequence). The CDR3 is 15 residues long. Between the trimmed V and J ends, which lost 0 bases and 4 bases, there was a span of 15 bases. CDR3 sequence reads: CAWSVQDASFYGYTF. For the CDR3, the DNA is TGTGCCTGGAGTGTACAAGACGCCAGCTTCTATGGCTACACCTTC.

This chain joins TRBV2 and TRBJ2-7, with unresolved D. Germline loops: CDR1 SNHLY, CDR2 FYNNEI. The CDR3 extends over 10 amino acids. The V gene lost 7 bases and the J gene lost 3 bases, with 4 bases spanning the gap. This chain's CDR3 is CASKVYEQYF. Written as DNA, the CDR3 is TGTGCCAGCAAAGTCTACGAGCAGTACTTC. Based on the CDR3 plus reference TRBV2 and TRBJ2-7, the full variable domain is EPEVTQTPSHQVTQMGQEVILRCVPISNHLYFYWYRQILGQKVEFLVSFYNNEISEKSEIFDDQFSVERPDGSNFTLKIRSTKLEDSAMYFCASKVYEQYFGPGTRLTVT.

The chain employs TRBV18 and TRBJ2-7; D gene unclear. With 3 bases removed from V and 3 bases from J, the gap between germline ends came to 12 bases. This CDR3 is built from 14 residues. Germline values: CDR1 KGHSH, CDR2 LQKENI. The CDR3 DNA reads TGTGCCAGCTCACCGGCGGCCAGCAGCTACGAGCAGTACTTC. Translation gives CASSPAASSYEQYF.

V and J are TRBV2 and TRBJ2-7; D gene unclear. Per the germline V gene, CDR1 is SNHLY and CDR2 is FYNNEI. The CDR3 totals 12 residues. Trimming left V 3 bases short and J 4 bases short, with 7 bases between. In DNA, the CDR3 is TGTGCCAGCAGTGATTTGGGTTACGAGCAGTACTTC. It translates to CASSDLGYEQYF.

This clone is a singleton in its sample. The V and J genes are TRBV5-6 and TRBJ2-7; D ambiguous. Looked up from germline, CDR1 is SGHDT and CDR2 is YYEEEE. With 4 bases removed from V and 0 bases from J, the gap between germline ends came to 11 bases. This CDR3 has 14 residues. CDR3 sequence (DNA): TGTGCCAGCAGCCACCGGTCCTCCTCCTACGAGCAGTACTTC. It codes for CASSHRSSSYEQYF.

The rearrangement joins TRBV6-6 to TRBJ1-5; no firm D call. The V gene lost 3 bases and the J gene lost 0 bases, with 6 bases spanning the gap. Looked up from germline, CDR1 is MNHNY and CDR2 is SVGAGI (reference sequence). This CDR3 contains 14 residues. CDR3: CASSYGDSNQPQHF. The CDR3 DNA reads as TGTGCCAGCAGTTATGGGGATAGCAATCAGCCCCAGCATTTT.

Here the CDR3 DNA reads TGTGCCAGCAGCTCGGGACTCTCTACCACAGGAAACACCATATATTTT. This translates into CASSSGLSTTGNTIYF. This chain joins TRBV11-2 and TRBJ1-3; a possible D gene is TRBD1 (5 bases). V lost 4 bases to trimming and J lost 4 bases, with 17 bases between them. CDR3 size: 16 residues. Looked up from germline, CDR1 is SGHAT and CDR2 is FQNNGV.

V and J are TRBV5-4 and TRBJ1-4; 8 bases are a match to TRBD1. CDR1 is SGHNT, CDR2 YYREEE, per germline (reference sequence). This CDR3 has 14 amino acids. After removal of 3 bases from V and 7 bases from J, the junction contained 5 bases not matched to a gene. CDR3 residues: CASSSGGELEKLFF. Written as DNA, the CDR3 is TGTGCCAGCAGCTCAGGGGGCGAGCTTGAAAAACTGTTTTTT.